This section outlines one TCR beta chain sequence together with its context. A Seattle source enrolled patients during active infection and followed them longitudinally. Original methodology: The assay estimated nucleated cells by amplifying reference gene primers. Assay: immunoSEQ multiplex PCR; the TCRdb copy retains only in-frame clones and omits some. That table gives V, J and clone size, and the DNA gave D and trimming. This table holds 200,000 to 250,000 clones, approximately 85% found once. The source of the sample is a study of blood T cell repertoires in COVID-19. Study information: The origin of the acute and convalescent COVID-19 samples was the United States, Italy and Spain. Sources were T cells, B-cell-depleted T cells, or PBMCs; the material itself was cDNA or gDNA.

J was trimmed by 1 base and V by 1 base; bases with no gene match: 0. The germline gives CDR1 SEHNR, CDR2 FQNEAQ (reference sequence). This CDR3 contains 15 residues. The rearrangement links TRBV7-9 to TRBJ1-5, with TRBD1 matching 8 bases. This clonotype was obtained from a man aged 50 or older with COVID-19, enrolled during active disease. The sequencing sample was made of peripheral blood. The chain's CDR3 is CASSLGQGSNQPQHF. CDR3 coding DNA: TGTGCCAGCAGCTTAGGACAGGGGAGCAATCAGCCCCAGCATTTT.